This T cell receptor (beta chain) appears in the sequencing data of a study of cytomegalovirus exposure and HLA in healthy donors. The PCR contained 60 Vbeta and 13 Jbeta primers. TCRdb keeps only in-frame clones here, not all; method: immunoSEQ multiplex PCR. Of approximately 190,000 clones detected, 80% to 85% appear once; the ten largest clones hold 6.3%. Study-wide points: The later analysis indicated that the majority of CMV-associated TCR beta chains appeared HLA-restricted. Despite most TCR sequences being rare, some public TCRs occurred in many donors.

The germline V gene encodes CDR1 SGHNT and CDR2 YYREEE (reference sequence). V gave up 5 bases and J gave up 3 bases; unmatched junction bases: 6. The CDR3 contains 14 residues. In the case of this clone: Antigen specificity is unknown.

The specimen was PBMCs. The chain couples TRBV5-4 to TRBJ2-7; 9 bases are shared with TRBD2. This TCR derives from a man aged 40-55 years in good health and CMV-seropositive. Written as DNA, the CDR3 is TGTGCCAGCAGTAAAGAAGCGGGGGGCTACGAGCAGTACTTC. Translated: CASSKEAGGYEQYF.